These 28 T cell receptor beta chains came from one sample sequenced in a study of blood T cell repertoires in COVID-19 (TCRdb year 2020). Library prep was done by the immunoSEQ multiplex PCR assay. In TCRdb, the immuneACCESS table is reduced to in-frame sequences with V and J assigned. These tables do not hold every clone; where another copy was compared, an unresolved V gene accounts for under half, and the others remain unexplained. The sample profile shows tens of thousands of clones; around 90% of them were found once. 3% of the sample is held by the ten biggest clonotypes. The sequencing sample was made of peripheral blood. The receptors here all came from a woman in her forties or fifties with active or convalescent COVID-19.

The chain employs TRBV11-2 and TRBJ2-1, with D hard to call. The CDR3 covers 12 residues. Trimming left V 0 bases short and J 6 bases short, with 3 bases between. Germline assignment: CDR1 SGHAT and CDR2 FQNNGV. The CDR3 DNA follows: TGTGCCAGCAGCTTAGACGTCAATGAGCAGTTCTTC. Its translation is CASSLDVNEQFF.

The chain combines TRBV6-5 with TRBJ2-3; weak D call: TRBD2 (6 bases). The CDR3 spans 15 residues. V was cut by 1 base and J by 1 base, with 9 bases left in between. Germline assignment: CDR1 MNHEY and CDR2 SVGAGI. CDR3 nucleotide sequence: TGTGCCAGCAGTTACTGGGGGACTGGCACAGATACGCAGTATTTT. As protein: CASSYWGTGTDTQYF.

The chain links TRBV12-5 to TRBJ1-2; 7 bases are shared with TRBD1. CDR1 and CDR2 from the germline V gene are LGHNT and FRNRAP. The CDR3 totals 14 residues. V lost 7 bases to trimming and J lost 3 bases; unmatched junction nucleotides: 8. CDR3 in amino acids: CASVEGGADYGYTF. Here the CDR3 DNA reads TGTGCTAGTGTTGAAGGGGGCGCGGACTATGGCTACACCTTC.

V gene TRBV19 combines with J gene TRBJ1-5; D not certain. Per the germline V gene, CDR1 is LNHDA and CDR2 is SQIVND (reference sequence). Trimming left V 3 bases short and J 5 bases short, with 14 bases between. This CDR3 spans 15 amino acids. The CDR3 here is CASSIDRRVDQPQHF. The CDR3 DNA follows: TGTGCCAGTAGTATCGACCGTCGGGTGGATCAGCCCCAGCATTTT.

This clone was counted a few times. J is TRBJ2-2 and V is TRBV6-2 or TRBV6-3, with no clear D. Germline loops: CDR1 MNHEY, CDR2 SVGEGT. The CDR3 is 13 residues long. Deletions cut 6 bases from V and 7 bases from J, with 12 bases between. DNA for the CDR3: TGTGCCAGCAGCCATCCCAGTGGCGGGGAGCTGTTTTTT. Residues: CASSHPSGGELFF.

The sample holds a few counts of this clone. V is TRBV19 and J is TRBJ2-1, with D possibly matching TRBD2 (5 bases). The germline V gene encodes CDR1 LNHDA and CDR2 SQIVND (reference sequence). This CDR3 has 16 amino acids. The V end lost 6 bases, the J end lost 0 bases, and 15 bases lay between the germline ends. This chain's CDR3 is CASSPLAVGSYNEQFF. The CDR3 DNA reads as TGTGCCAGTAGCCCTCTAGCAGTTGGCTCCTACAATGAGCAGTTCTTC. Based on the CDR3 plus reference TRBV19 and TRBJ2-1, the full variable domain is DGGITQSPKYLFRKEGQNVTLSCEQNLNHDAMYWYRQDPGQGLRLIYYSQIVNDFQKGDIAEGYSVSREKKESFPLTVTSAQKNPTAFYLCASSPLAVGSYNEQFFGPGTRLTVL.

J is TRBJ2-7 and V is TRBV27, with a weak D call TRBD2 (6 bases). This CDR3 contains 16 residues. Trimming shortened V by 0 bases and J by 4 bases, and 16 bases separated the two germline ends. CDR1 is MNHEY, CDR2 SMNVEV, per germline (reference sequence). The CDR3 region has the DNA TGTGCCAGCAGTTTATCGTCGGGAGCCCCGGGGTACGAGCAGTACTTC. Protein: CASSLSSGAPGYEQYF.

The chain combines TRBV28 with TRBJ2-5, with 11 bases identical to TRBD1. Germline V gives CDR1 MDHEN, CDR2 SYDVKM. CDR3 size: 18 residues. J gave up 1 base and V 6 bases, and 13 bases lay outside the gene matches. Here the CDR3 reads CASRTDSGQGVIQETQYF. For the CDR3, the DNA is TGTGCCAGCAGGACCGACTCGGGACAGGGGGTAATCCAAGAGACCCAGTACTTC.

The chain links TRBV5-1 to TRBJ1-2, with TRBD1 as a possible D gene (6 bases). This CDR3 spans 15 amino acids. Germline CDR1 SGHRS, CDR2 YFSETQ. The V gene lost 0 bases and the J gene lost 3 bases, with 12 bases spanning the gap. The CDR3 bases are TGCGCCAGCAGCTTGGGAGGGGGTGATGACTATGGCTACACCTTC. The encoded protein is CASSLGGGDDYGYTF.

The chain has TRBV3-1 (or the pseudogene TRBV3-2) and TRBJ2-7, with TRBD1 matching 10 bases. Trimming took 4 bases from V and 4 from J; bases not matched to a gene: 7. Germline V gene lookup returns CDR1 LGHDT and CDR2 YNNKEL (reference sequence). The CDR3 consists of 15 residues. CDR3 sequence reads: CASSPGQGLIYEQYF. DNA for the CDR3: TGTGCCAGCAGCCCGGGACAGGGGCTAATTTACGAGCAGTACTTC.

V usage is TRBV4-3 and J usage is TRBJ1-1; D call uncertain. The length of the CDR3 is 15 residues. V was cut by 2 bases and J by 4 bases, with 14 bases left in between. Germline V CDR1 and CDR2: LGHNA, YSLEER. DNA for the CDR3: TGCGCCAGCAGCCAAACCCTTGAACGGGGCACTGAAGCTTTCTTT. Translated, it gives CASSQTLERGTEAFF.

The CDR3 DNA reads TGTGCCAGCAGCTTAAATTACGGGGGAGGGACCGGGGAGCTGTTTTTT. Translated: CASSLNYGGGTGELFF. The V gene is TRBV11-2, the J gene TRBJ2-2, with TRBD2 matching over 7 bases. The CDR3 sequence is 16 residues long. The J segment lost 5 bases and the V segment lost 2 bases, leaving 8 bases of the junction unmatched. The germline V gene encodes CDR1 SGHAT and CDR2 FQNNGV.

This chain connects TRBV12-3 or TRBV12-4 to TRBJ1-2; D possibly corresponds to TRBD1 (5 bases). The CDR3 consists of 12 residues. The V end lost 5 bases, the J end lost 4 bases, and 8 bases lay between the germline ends. The CDR3 reads CASSQDSYGYTF. Written as DNA, the CDR3 is TGTGCCAGCAGTCAAGACAGCTATGGCTACACCTTC.

The chain employs TRBV14 and TRBJ1-6, with no clear D. Germline V gene sequence: CDR1 SGHDN, CDR2 FVKESK. V lost 0 bases and J lost 7, with 10 bases in between. This CDR3 is 15 amino acids long. The CDR3: CASSQDSGMNSPLHF. CDR3 sequence (DNA): TGTGCCAGCAGCCAAGATTCGGGGATGAATTCACCCCTCCACTTT.

A single count supports this clone. The chain recombines TRBV5-6 with TRBJ2-3; TRBD1 is a possible D gene (6 bases). The CDR3 is made up of 14 amino acids. Germline V gene sequence: CDR1 SGHDT, CDR2 YYEEEE. Trimming cost V 3 bases and J 0 bases, with 8 bases left between them. This chain's CDR3 is CASSWTASTDTQYF. CDR3 nucleotide sequence: TGTGCCAGCAGCTGGACAGCTAGCACAGATACGCAGTATTTT.

This clone has a single count. The J gene is TRBJ2-3, the V gene TRBV7-3; 9 bases align to TRBD2. CDR1 is SGHTA and CDR2 is FQGTGA in the germline V gene. V was clipped by 1 base and J by 4 bases; unmatched bases: 6. The CDR3 covers 16 residues. CDR3 loop: CASSLRVAGAADTQYF. The CDR3 bases are TGTGCCAGCAGCTTAAGGGTAGCGGGGGCAGCAGATACGCAGTATTTT. Full variable domain (remainder filled in from reference TRBV7-3 and TRBJ2-3): GAGVSQTPSNKVTEKGKYVELRCDPISGHTALYWYRQSLGQGPEFLIYFQGTGAADDSGLPNDRFFAVRPEGSVSTLKIQRTERGDSAVYLCASSLRVAGAADTQYFGPGTRLTVL.

The chain carries TRBV5-1 and TRBJ1-3; the D gene is possibly TRBD1 (6 bases). The germline CDR1 and CDR2 sequences are SGHRS and YFSETQ. This CDR3 region has 15 residues. Trimming stripped 0 bases from V and 0 bases from J, with 7 bases between. The CDR3 DNA sequence: TGCGCCAGCAGCTTGGACAGGGTCTCTGGAAACACCATATATTTT. Encoded protein: CASSLDRVSGNTIYF.

The genes are TRBV6-5 and TRBJ1-5; TRBD1 might be the D (6 bases). This CDR3 comprises 15 residues. CDR1 and CDR2 from the germline V gene are MNHEY and SVGAGI. Trimming cost V 2 bases and J 2 bases, with 10 bases left between them. The CDR3 region is CASSYAGAGNQPQHF. As DNA, the CDR3 is TGTGCCAGCAGTTACGCAGGGGCTGGCAATCAGCCCCAGCATTTT.

The V call is TRBV24-1, the J call TRBJ2-5; TRBD1 agrees at 7 bases. With 2 bases clipped from V and 5 bases from J, the junction kept 10 bases outside the gene matches. The CDR3 extends over 16 amino acids. Germline CDR1 is KGHDR and CDR2 is SFDVKD. CDR3 sequence: CATSDSRDSNWETQYF. The CDR3, as DNA: TGTGCCACCAGTGATTCCCGGGACAGCAATTGGGAGACCCAGTACTTC.

This chain connects TRBV4-1 to TRBJ2-5; no clear D gene. The CDR3 has 15 amino acids. The V gene lost 2 bases and the J gene lost 5 bases, with 15 bases spanning the gap. Germline V CDR1 and CDR2: MGHRA, YSYEKL. The DNA for the CDR3 is TGCGCCAGCAGCCAATTCCAGACGGGTTGGGAGACCCAGTACTTC. This codes for CASSQFQTGWETQYF.

This chain connects TRBV30 to TRBJ2-1; D gene unclear. With 2 bases removed from V and 7 bases from J, the gap between germline ends came to 9 bases. This CDR3 comprises 12 residues. Germline V gene sequence: CDR1 GTSNPN, CDR2 SVGIG (reference sequence). CDR3 amino acids: CAWSLLRNEQFF. Written as DNA, the CDR3 is TGTGCCTGGAGTCTACTGAGGAATGAGCAGTTCTTC.

The V gene is TRBV6-1, the J gene TRBJ1-5; 8 bases map to TRBD1. CDR3 length equals 15 residues. Germline trimming cut 2 bases from V and 6 bases from J; bases unmatched to any gene: 6. Germline V CDR1 and CDR2: MNHNS, SASEGT. The CDR3 DNA follows: TGTGCCAGCAGTGAAATAGGACAGGGTGGTCAGCCCCAGCATTTT. Residues: CASSEIGQGGQPQHF.

This chain joins TRBV18 and TRBJ1-1, with D tentatively TRBD1 (6 bases). CDR3 length equals 13 residues. V was shortened by 5 bases and J by 4 bases, with 11 bases between the two germline ends. Germline V gives CDR1 KGHSH, CDR2 LQKENI. The CDR3 nucleotides are TGTGCCAGCTCATCCGGACAGTTCACTGAAGCTTTCTTT. Translation: CASSSGQFTEAFF.

This rearrangement joins TRBV27 to TRBJ1-2; the D is unclear. V was pared by 8 bases and J by 6 bases, with 19 bases between. The CDR3 length is 14 residues. Per germline, CDR1 MNHEY and CDR2 SMNVEV (reference sequence). The CDR3 is CASRFIRSGNGYTF. CDR3 DNA: TGTGCCAGCCGCTTTATCCGATCGGGGAATGGCTACACCTTC.

This rearrangement joins TRBV2 to TRBJ1-2; D is possibly TRBD1 (5 bases). V was clipped by 6 bases and J by 4 bases, with 9 bases between them. Per germline, CDR1 SNHLY and CDR2 FYNNEI. The CDR3 is 12 amino acids. The CDR3 reads CASSDSLYGYTF. Written as DNA, the CDR3 is TGTGCCAGCAGCGACAGCCTCTATGGCTACACCTTC.

The chain recombines TRBV5-1 with TRBJ2-5; D call uncertain. The CDR3 sequence is 14 residues long. V lost 2 bases to trimming and J lost 1 base, with 9 bases between them. CDR1 is SGHRS, CDR2 YFSETQ, per germline. The chain's CDR3 is CASSFIGSQETQYF. CDR3 nucleotide sequence: TGCGCCAGCAGCTTCATTGGCAGCCAAGAGACCCAGTACTTC.

The gene calls are TRBV13 and TRBJ1-2; D is possibly TRBD1 (5 bases). The CDR3 covers 12 residues. CDR1 PRHDT and CDR2 FYEKMQ come from the germline V gene (reference sequence). The germline V and J ends were trimmed by 2 bases and 13 bases, with 14 bases remaining between them. CDR3 sequence: CASSLNTGSTTF. The DNA of the CDR3 is TGTGCCAGCAGCTTAAACACAGGCTCTACCACCTTC.

The V and J genes are TRBV30 and TRBJ1-6; possibly TRBD1 for D (5 bases). CDR3 length equals 13 residues. The germline CDR1 and CDR2 sequences are GTSNPN and SVGIG (reference sequence). The germline V and J ends were trimmed by 5 bases and 8 bases, with 13 bases remaining between them. The CDR3 loop is CAWRAGVHSPLHF. CDR3 DNA sequence: TGTGCCTGGCGTGCGGGGGTCCATTCACCCCTCCACTTT.